This TCR beta chain was obtained from a study of identical twins. General study points: Out-of-frame alpha sequences shared between twins exhibited an excess of low generation probability.

Unique molecular identifiers were present on the cDNA, and a universal primer site came from template switching. Each CDR3 protein gets one entry after TCRdb re-called the 5' RACE reads with MiXCR. The data contain 700,000 to 950,000 distinct CDR3 sequences, approximately 13% of them singletons. Worth noting for this clonotype: Antigen unknown.

The CDR3 consists of 17 residues. The germline V and J ends were trimmed by 5 bases and 0 bases, with 14 bases remaining between them. This sample also appeared in a second study, on yellow fever vaccine responses in identical twins.

The TCR originated in a woman aged 18-29 years in good health. Sequences were obtained from PBMCs. The gene calls are TRBV12-3 or TRBV12-4 and TRBJ2-6, with D maybe TRBD1 (5 bases). The CDR3 spells CASSQTVPRSGANVLTF. DNA of the CDR3: TGTGCCAGCAGTCAGACAGTTCCTCGCTCTGGGGCCAACGTCCTGACTTTC.